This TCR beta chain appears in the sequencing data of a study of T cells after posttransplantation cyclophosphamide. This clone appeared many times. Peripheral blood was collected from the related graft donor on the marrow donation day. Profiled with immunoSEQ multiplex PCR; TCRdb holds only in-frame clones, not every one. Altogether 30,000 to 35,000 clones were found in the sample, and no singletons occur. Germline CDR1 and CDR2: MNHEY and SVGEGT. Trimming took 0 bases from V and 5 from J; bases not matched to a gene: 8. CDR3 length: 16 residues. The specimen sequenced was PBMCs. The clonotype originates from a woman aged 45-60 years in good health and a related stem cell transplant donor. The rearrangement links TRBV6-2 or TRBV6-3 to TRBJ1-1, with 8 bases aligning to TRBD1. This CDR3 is CASSYSLTGEETEAFF. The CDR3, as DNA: TGTGCCAGCAGTTACTCCCTGACAGGGGAAGAAACTGAAGCTTTCTTT.